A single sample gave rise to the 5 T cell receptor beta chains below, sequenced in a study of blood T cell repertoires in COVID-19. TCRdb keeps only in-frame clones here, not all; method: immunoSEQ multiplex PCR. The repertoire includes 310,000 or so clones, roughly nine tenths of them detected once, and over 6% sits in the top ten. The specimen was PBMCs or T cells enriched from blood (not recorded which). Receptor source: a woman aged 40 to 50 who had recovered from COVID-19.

The CDR3 sequence: CAWSRGLAGTTDTQYF. CDR3 in DNA: TGTGCCTGGAGCCGGGGACTAGCGGGAACGACAGATACGCAGTATTTT. V and J are TRBV30 and TRBJ2-3; TRBD2 agrees at 13 bases. The CDR3 extends over 16 amino acids. The trim removed 3 bases at V and 3 bases at J, leaving 6 bases unmatched. Per germline, CDR1 GTSNPN and CDR2 SVGIG (reference sequence).

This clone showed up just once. DNA of the CDR3: TGTGCCAGCAGTTCGGCGGGTGAGCAGTTCTTC. Amino acids: CASSSAGEQFF. The chain joins TRBV28 to TRBJ2-1; D perhaps matches TRBD2 (5 bases). Germline lookup yields CDR1 MDHEN and CDR2 SYDVKM. V was clipped by 4 bases and J by 9 bases, with 7 bases between them. The CDR3 totals 11 residues.

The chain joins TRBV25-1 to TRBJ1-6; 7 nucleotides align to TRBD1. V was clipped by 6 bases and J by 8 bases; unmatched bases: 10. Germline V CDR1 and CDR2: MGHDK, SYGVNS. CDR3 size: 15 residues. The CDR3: CASRDAEGAYSPLHF. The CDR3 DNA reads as TGTGCCAGCAGGGATGCAGAGGGGGCATATTCACCCCTCCACTTT.

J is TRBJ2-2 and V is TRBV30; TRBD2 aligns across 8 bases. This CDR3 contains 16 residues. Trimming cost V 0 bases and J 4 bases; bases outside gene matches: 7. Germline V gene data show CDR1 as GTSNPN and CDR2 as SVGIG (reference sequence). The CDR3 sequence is CAWSVLGTRSTGELFF. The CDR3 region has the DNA TGTGCCTGGAGTGTACTCGGGACTAGGAGCACCGGGGAGCTGTTTTTT.

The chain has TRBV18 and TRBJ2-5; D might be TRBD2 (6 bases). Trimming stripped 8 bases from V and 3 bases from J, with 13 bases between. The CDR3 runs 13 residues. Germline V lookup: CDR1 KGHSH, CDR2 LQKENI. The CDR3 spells CASLRDSKETQYF. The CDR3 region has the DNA TGTGCCAGCCTGAGGGACTCCAAAGAGACCCAGTACTTC. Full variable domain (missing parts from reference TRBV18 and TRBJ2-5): NAGVMQNPRHLVRRRGQEARLRCSPMKGHSHVYWYRQLPEEGLKFMVYLQKENIIDESGMPKERFSAEFPKEGPSILRIQQVVRGDSAAYFCASLRDSKETQYFGPGTRLLVL.